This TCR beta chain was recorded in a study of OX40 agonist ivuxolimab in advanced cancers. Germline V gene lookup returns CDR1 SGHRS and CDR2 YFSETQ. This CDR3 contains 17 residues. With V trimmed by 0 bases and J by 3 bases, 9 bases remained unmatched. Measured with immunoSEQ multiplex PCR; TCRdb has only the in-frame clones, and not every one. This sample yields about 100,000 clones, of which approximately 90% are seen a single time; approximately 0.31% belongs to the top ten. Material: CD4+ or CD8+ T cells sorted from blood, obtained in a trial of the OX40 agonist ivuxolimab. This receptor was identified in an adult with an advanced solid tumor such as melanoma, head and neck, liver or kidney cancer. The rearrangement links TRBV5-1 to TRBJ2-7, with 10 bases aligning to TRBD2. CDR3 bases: TGCGCCAGCAGCTTGGCCCCCCCTAGCGGGAGAATCTACGAGCAGTACTTC. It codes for CASSLAPPSGRIYEQYF.